These 25 T cell receptor beta chains came from one sample sequenced in a study of blood T cell repertoires in COVID-19. The data were produced by immunoSEQ multiplex PCR, yet TCRdb's version contains in-frame clones alone and is incomplete. The sample yields 210,000 or so clones, approximately 90% seen once. The material sequenced was peripheral blood. These receptors all come from a man aged 30-40 years with COVID-19, enrolled during active disease.

The chain uses TRBV7-2 and TRBJ2-4, with a tentative D call TRBD1 (6 bases). Between the trimmed V and J ends, which lost 5 bases and 2 bases, there was a span of 16 bases. This CDR3 contains 16 residues. The germline V gene has CDR1 SGHTA and CDR2 FQGNSA. CDR3 DNA: TGTGCCAGCAGCCAAGGCAGGGGCGGGCCCAAAAACATTCAGTACTTC. The encoded protein is CASSQGRGGPKNIQYF.

The J gene is TRBJ2-1, the V gene TRBV7-3, with TRBD1 identical over 7 bases. V lost 5 bases and J lost 5; bases outside the gene matches: 6. CDR1 is SGHTA and CDR2 is FQGTGA in the germline V gene. The CDR3 is 14 residues long. The CDR3 loop is CASSLWTGDNEQFF. The DNA for the CDR3 is TGTGCCAGCAGCCTTTGGACAGGTGACAATGAGCAGTTCTTC. The full variable domain, in which reference TRBV7-3 and TRBJ2-1 provide the parts outside the CDR3, is GAGVSQTPSNKVTEKGKYVELRCDPISGHTALYWYRQSLGQGPEFLIYFQGTGAADDSGLPNDRFFAVRPEGSVSTLKIQRTERGDSAVYLCASSLWTGDNEQFFGPGTRLTVL.

Only one count was recorded for this clone. The J gene is TRBJ2-7, the V gene TRBV11-2; D is ambiguous. Germline CDR1 and CDR2: SGHAT and FQNNGV. Between the trimmed V and J ends, which lost 4 bases and 4 bases, there was a span of 8 bases. The CDR3 extends over 12 amino acids. Written as DNA, the CDR3 is TGTGCCAGCAGCTCTATACCGTACGAGCAGTACTTC. Residues: CASSSIPYEQYF.

V and J are TRBV11-3 and TRBJ2-1; maybe TRBD2 (5 bases). Deletions cut 1 base from V and 10 bases from J, with 8 bases between. This CDR3 is 12 amino acids long. The germline CDR1 and CDR2 sequences are SGHNT and YENEEA. CDR3 amino acids: CASSLGPSEQFF. The CDR3 nucleotides read TGTGCCAGCAGCTTAGGGCCTAGCGAGCAGTTCTTC.

The V gene is TRBV21-1, the J gene TRBJ1-1; TRBD1, as called in the table, went unchecked against the DNA. TRBV21-1 is termed a pseudogene. The CDR3 is 15 residues long. The chain's CDR3 is CAGFWDSSENTEAFF. The CDR3 DNA reads as TGTGCCGGTTTTTGGGACAGCTCTGAGAACACTGAAGCTTTCTTT.

The chain couples TRBV15 to TRBJ2-1, with D possibly TRBD2 on 5 matching bases. This CDR3 has 17 residues. V lost 6 bases to trimming and J lost 0 bases, with 18 bases between them. Germline V CDR1 and CDR2: LNHNV, YYDKDF (reference sequence). CDR3 nucleotides: TGTGCCACCAGAGACACCACTGATGACTACTCCTACAATGAGCAGTTCTTC. It translates to CATRDTTDDYSYNEQFF.

The sample holds one count of this clone. Compared with germline, one end of the junction differs, possibly owing to a read error. This chain links TRBV4-1 with TRBJ2-4; 11 nucleotides agree with TRBD2. The germline V gene encodes CDR1 MGHRA and CDR2 YSYEKL. The CDR3 is 14 residues long. This CDR3 is CASSQGLAGGSPDF. The DNA for the CDR3 is TGCGCCAGCAGCCAGGGGCTAGCGGGAGGTTCTCCGGACTTC.

The V and J genes are TRBV3-1 (or the pseudogene TRBV3-2) and TRBJ2-6; D is uncertain. Looked up from germline, CDR1 is LGHDT and CDR2 is YNNKEL (reference sequence). V was clipped by 1 base and J by 1 base, with 11 bases between them. The CDR3 totals 17 residues. The CDR3 protein is CASSQVGPASGANVLTF. The CDR3, as DNA: TGTGCCAGCAGCCAAGTTGGGCCGGCATCTGGGGCCAACGTCCTGACTTTC.

CDR3 sequence (DNA): TGTGCCAGCAGCCAAGATGGGGCAGGGGCCCCCTCCTACGAGCAGTACTTC. It yields the protein CASSQDGAGAPSYEQYF. The rearrangement links TRBV4-2 to TRBJ2-7, with D perhaps matching TRBD1 (6 bases). Germline V lookup: CDR1 LGHNA, CDR2 YNFKEQ. V dropped 0 bases and J dropped 0 bases, with 15 bases sitting between them. The CDR3 is 17 residues long.

The rearrangement links TRBV6-5 to TRBJ2-2, with a tentative D call TRBD2 (5 bases). The length of the CDR3 is 13 residues. Germline CDR1 MNHEY, CDR2 SVGAGI. V gave up 4 bases and J gave up 7 bases, with 10 bases separating them. CDR3 sequence: CASSSFSGGELFF. The CDR3 region has the DNA TGTGCCAGCAGTTCCTTCAGCGGCGGGGAGCTGTTTTTT.

The chain combines TRBV5-1 with TRBJ2-7; 10 bases are shared with TRBD2. The CDR3 is 16 amino acids. Looked up from germline, CDR1 is SGHRS and CDR2 is YFSETQ. The J segment lost 1 base and the V segment lost 1 base, leaving 5 bases of the junction unmatched. The CDR3 region is CASSLLASGSSYEQYF. The DNA for the CDR3 is TGCGCCAGCAGCTTGCTGGCTAGCGGGAGTTCCTACGAGCAGTACTTC.

The rearrangement links TRBV7-2 to TRBJ2-1, with 14 bases matching TRBD2. The CDR3 extends over 17 amino acids. Trimming at V came to 5 bases and at J to 7 bases, leaving 10 bases not matched to a gene. Germline V gene data show CDR1 as SGHTA and CDR2 as FQGNSA. The DNA for the CDR3 is TGTGCCAGCAGCCGGACTAGCGGGAGGTTTTTGGGGAATGAGCAGTTCTTC. It specifies CASSRTSGRFLGNEQFF.

V and J are TRBV5-4 and TRBJ1-3; 9 nucleotides agree with TRBD1. The germline V gene encodes CDR1 SGHNT and CDR2 YYREEE (reference sequence). This CDR3 contains 17 residues. Germline trimming cut 4 bases from V and 0 bases from J; bases unmatched to any gene: 8. The CDR3, as DNA: TGTGCCAGCAGCCTTTCAACAGGGGGCGTCTCTGGAAACACCATATATTTT. Its protein is CASSLSTGGVSGNTIYF.

The chain joins TRBV5-1 to TRBJ1-4; D gene uncertain. Trimming shortened V by 0 bases and J by 0 bases, and 9 bases separated the two germline ends. Germline V gives CDR1 SGHRS, CDR2 YFSETQ. The CDR3 has 16 residues. CDR3 loop: CASSLAGLPTNEKLFF. For the CDR3, the DNA is TGCGCCAGCAGCTTGGCAGGTCTCCCAACTAATGAAAAACTGTTTTTT. The variable domain in full, with the rest retrieved from reference TRBV5-1 and TRBJ1-4, is KAGVTQTPRYLIKTRGQQVTLSCSPISGHRSVSWYQQTPGQGLQFLFEYFSETQRNKGNFPGRFSGRQFSNSRSEMNVSTLELGDSALYLCASSLAGLPTNEKLFFGSGTQLSVL.

The rearrangement uses TRBV19 and TRBJ2-7; a possible D gene is TRBD1 (6 bases). Germline lookup yields CDR1 LNHDA and CDR2 SQIVND (reference sequence). The V end lost 4 bases, the J end lost 3 bases, and 10 bases lay between the germline ends. This CDR3 has 13 residues. CDR3 bases: TGTGCCAGTAGTAGCCCGGGACACTACGAGCAGTACTTC. It is translated as CASSSPGHYEQYF.

V gene TRBV5-4 combines with J gene TRBJ2-3; TRBD2 matches at 12 bases. Germline V CDR1 and CDR2: SGHNT, YYREEE (reference sequence). The CDR3 contains 16 residues. The V segment lost 5 bases and the J segment 1 base; nucleotides outside the gene matches: 5. CDR3 region: CASRPGLAGRTDTQYF. DNA of the CDR3: TGTGCCAGCAGACCAGGACTAGCGGGACGCACAGATACGCAGTATTTT.

The rearrangement joins TRBV7-2 to TRBJ2-1; 7 bases align to TRBD1. Germline loops: CDR1 SGHTA, CDR2 FQGNSA. V lost 2 bases and J lost 5; bases outside the gene matches: 15. The CDR3 is 18 residues long. CDR3 sequence (DNA): TGTGCCAGCAGCTTAAGTTCGACAGGGTTGACTGTCGACAATGAGCAGTTCTTC. Translated, it gives CASSLSSTGLTVDNEQFF.

This clone was found once. The V and J genes are TRBV28 and TRBJ2-7; 7 bases fit TRBD1. This CDR3 has 14 amino acids. Germline-derived CDR1 and CDR2 are MDHEN and SYDVKM. The trim removed 6 bases at V and 4 bases at J, leaving 9 bases unmatched. As DNA, the CDR3 is TGTGCCAGCAGAGAGGGGACAGCGATATACGAGCAGTACTTC. It yields the protein CASREGTAIYEQYF.

The chain carries TRBV28 and TRBJ1-5, with D possibly being TRBD1 (5 bases). The germline V gene encodes CDR1 MDHEN and CDR2 SYDVKM. V lost 3 bases and J 0 bases, leaving 12 bases between the germline ends. CDR3 length equals 16 residues. CDR3 bases: TGTGCCAGCAGTTTGTTGACAGTCCTTAGCAATCAGCCCCAGCATTTT. The encoded protein is CASSLLTVLSNQPQHF.

The V call is TRBV12-3 or TRBV12-4, the J call TRBJ1-2; 8 bases agree with TRBD1. The V segment lost 5 bases and the J segment 6 bases; nucleotides outside the gene matches: 5. CDR3 length: 13 residues. The CDR3 bases are TGTGCCAGCAGTAGCACAGGGGGGGATGGCTACACCTTC. Its translation: CASSSTGGDGYTF.

This chain links TRBV7-6 with TRBJ2-1; D possibly corresponds to TRBD2 (7 bases). This CDR3 comprises 16 residues. V lost 1 base and J lost 7, with 17 bases in between. CDR1 and CDR2 from the germline V gene are SGHVS and FNYEAQ. The CDR3 region is CASSLVDAGEGNEQFF. The CDR3 nucleotides read TGTGCCAGCAGCTTAGTGGACGCAGGGGAGGGTAATGAGCAGTTCTTC.

V usage is TRBV7-8 and J usage is TRBJ2-1; TRBD1 is a possible D gene (6 bases). V lost 5 bases and J lost 6, with 14 bases in between. The V gene's germline CDR1 is SGHVS and CDR2 FQNEAQ. This CDR3 comprises 14 residues. The CDR3 protein is CASSRRTEINEQFF. CDR3 DNA: TGTGCCAGCAGCCGGAGGACAGAGATCAATGAGCAGTTCTTC.

The chain couples TRBV15 to TRBJ1-5, with TRBD1 as a possible D gene (5 bases). This CDR3 has 15 amino acids. Germline V gene data show CDR1 as LNHNV and CDR2 as YYDKDF (reference sequence). Between the trimmed V and J ends, which lost 1 base and 7 bases, there was a span of 14 bases. The CDR3 loop reads CATSRVGREDQPQHF. Here the CDR3 DNA reads TGTGCCACCAGCAGAGTGGGCAGGGAGGACCAGCCCCAGCATTTT.

V is TRBV18 and J is TRBJ2-1; 11 bases are shared with TRBD2. The CDR3 sequence is 15 residues long. Germline assignment: CDR1 KGHSH and CDR2 LQKENI. Germline trimming cut 6 bases from V and 10 bases from J; bases unmatched to any gene: 11. CDR3 bases: TGTGCCAGCTCTCCCGGGACTAGCGGACCTTGGGAGCAGTTCTTC. It is translated as CASSPGTSGPWEQFF. Using reference TRBV18 and TRBJ2-1 for the parts outside the CDR3, the full variable domain is NAGVMQNPRHLVRRRGQEARLRCSPMKGHSHVYWYRQLPEEGLKFMVYLQKENIIDESGMPKERFSAEFPKEGPSILRIQQVVRGDSAAYFCASSPGTSGPWEQFFGPGTRLTVL.

The chain employs TRBV11-2 and TRBJ2-1; a weak D match, TRBD2 (5 bases). Germline assignment: CDR1 SGHAT and CDR2 FQNNGV. Trimming stripped 1 base from V and 0 bases from J, with 19 bases between. The CDR3 extends over 19 amino acids. The CDR3 sequence is CASSLARARFRGSYNEQFF. The CDR3 bases are TGTGCCAGCAGCTTAGCGAGGGCCCGTTTTCGTGGCTCCTACAATGAGCAGTTCTTC. Complete variable domain (other parts from reference TRBV11-2 and TRBJ2-1): EAGVAQSPRYKIIEKRQSVAFWCNPISGHATLYWYQQILGQGPKLLIQFQNNGVVDDSQLPKDRFSAERLKGVDSTLKIQPAKLEDSAVYLCASSLARARFRGSYNEQFFGPGTRLTVL.